This T cell receptor (beta chain) was sequenced for a study of response to subunit inactivated influenza vaccine. Regarding this clonotype: As yet, its antigen is unknown.

TCRdb itself ran the RT-PCR reads through MiXCR, one entry per CDR3 protein. The data contain about 780,000 distinct CDR3 sequences, roughly 18% of them singletons. V dropped 5 bases and J dropped 8 bases, with 19 bases sitting between them. Germline V gene lookup returns CDR1 SGHTA and CDR2 FQGTGA. The CDR3 extends over 15 amino acids. General study findings and limits: There was a suggestion from the authors that each seasonal influenza vaccination recruits few new T cells.

The source material was PBMCs from blood, sampled about 5 days after vaccination. The receptor was isolated from a man aged 45-65 years who received an inactivated influenza vaccine. The V call is TRBV7-3, the J call TRBJ2-1; either TRBD1 or TRBD2 may fit D (5 bases each). The DNA of the CDR3 is TGTGCCAGCAGCCTCGACTCCCTCCGAGGGGATGAGCAGTTCTTC. Translating gives CASSLDSLRGDEQFF.